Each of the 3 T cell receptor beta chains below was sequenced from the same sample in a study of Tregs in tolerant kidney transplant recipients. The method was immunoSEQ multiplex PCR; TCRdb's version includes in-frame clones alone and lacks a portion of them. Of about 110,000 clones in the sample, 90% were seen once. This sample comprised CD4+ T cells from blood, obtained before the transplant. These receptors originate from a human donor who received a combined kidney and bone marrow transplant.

The CDR3 loop is CASSYSIGQGVSEAFF. The CDR3 DNA sequence: TGTGCCAGCAGTTACTCGATTGGCCAGGGGGTTAGTGAAGCTTTCTTT. The chain has TRBV6-6 and TRBJ1-1; 7 bases are shared with TRBD1. The CDR3 contains 16 residues. In germline, CDR1 is MNHNY, CDR2 SVGAGI (reference sequence). After removal of 0 bases from V and 7 bases from J, the junction contained 11 bases not matched to a gene.

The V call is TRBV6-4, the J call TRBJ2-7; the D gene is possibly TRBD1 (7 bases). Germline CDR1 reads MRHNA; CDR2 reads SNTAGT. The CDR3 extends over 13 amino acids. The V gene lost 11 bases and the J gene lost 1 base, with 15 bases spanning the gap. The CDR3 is CAAGTAISYEQYF. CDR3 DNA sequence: TGTGCCGCGGGGACAGCCATATCCTACGAGCAGTACTTC.

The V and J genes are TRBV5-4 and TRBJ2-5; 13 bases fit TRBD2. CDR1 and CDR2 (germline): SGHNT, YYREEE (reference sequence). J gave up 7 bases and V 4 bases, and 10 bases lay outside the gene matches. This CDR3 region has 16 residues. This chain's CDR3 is CASSLGLAGVLGTQYF. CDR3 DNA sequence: TGTGCCAGCAGCCTCGGACTAGCGGGGGTACTGGGGACCCAGTACTTC. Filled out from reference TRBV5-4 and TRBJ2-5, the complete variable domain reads ETGVTQSPTHLIKTRGQQVTLRCSSQSGHNTVSWYQQALGQGPQFIFQYYREEENGRGNFPPRFSGLQFPNYSSELNVNALELDDSALYLCASSLGLAGVLGTQYFGPGTRLLVL.